One TCR beta chain is described in this entry. Trimming removed 0 bases at V and 4 bases at J, with 18 bases between. The germline gives CDR1 GTSNPN, CDR2 SVGIG (reference sequence). The CDR3 contains 17 residues. The data stem from a study of blood T cell repertoires in COVID-19. Study-level background: The samples span acute and convalescent COVID-19 from the United States, Italy and Spain. T cells, B-cell-depleted T cells, or PBMCs supplied cDNA or gDNA.

Libraries were prepared by immunoSEQ multiplex PCR; TCRdb keeps only in-frame clonotypes and omits some of them. The profile shows about 120,000 clones, 90% of them singletons. Sequences were obtained from peripheral blood. J is TRBJ2-2 and V is TRBV30; the D gene is possibly TRBD2 (6 bases). This TCR was sampled from a human donor with active COVID-19. The donor label of this sample is uncertain. CDR3 nucleotides: TGTGCCTGGAGTGTACGGGGGACTGGTCGCGTCACCGGGGAGCTGTTTTTT. Amino acids: CAWSVRGTGRVTGELFF.